This TCR beta chain was documented in a study of early T cells in non-severe SARS-CoV-2 infection. At the level of the study: Whole-blood bulk RNA, unsorted, was sequenced, and chains were unpaired.

Individual cDNA molecules received unique molecular identifiers during library preparation. From the 5' RACE reads, TCRdb called clonotypes with MiXCR, one entry per CDR3 protein. The data hold about 67,000 distinct CDR3 sequences, with around a tenth observed a single time. V was cut by 2 bases and J by 7 bases, with 12 bases left in between. Germline V gene lookup returns CDR1 SGHVS and CDR2 FNYEAQ. This CDR3 region has 14 residues. This clonotype showed up just a few times. The sequence was collected from an adult who was a healthcare worker with PCR-confirmed SARS-CoV-2 infection or an uninfected control (not recorded which). The chain links TRBV7-6 to TRBJ2-1, with a possible D match to TRBD2 (6 bases). The specimen sequenced was whole blood. Here the CDR3 DNA reads TGTGCCAGCAGCTTATCTAGCGTTAAAAATGAGCAGTTCTTC. This translates into CASSLSSVKNEQFF. Based on the CDR3 plus reference TRBV7-6 and TRBJ2-1, the full variable domain is GAGVSQSPRYKVTKRGQDVALRCDPISGHVSLYWYRQALGQGPEFLTYFNYEAQQDKSGLPNDRFSAERPEGSISTLTIQRTEQRDSAMYRCASSLSSVKNEQFFGPGTRLTVL.